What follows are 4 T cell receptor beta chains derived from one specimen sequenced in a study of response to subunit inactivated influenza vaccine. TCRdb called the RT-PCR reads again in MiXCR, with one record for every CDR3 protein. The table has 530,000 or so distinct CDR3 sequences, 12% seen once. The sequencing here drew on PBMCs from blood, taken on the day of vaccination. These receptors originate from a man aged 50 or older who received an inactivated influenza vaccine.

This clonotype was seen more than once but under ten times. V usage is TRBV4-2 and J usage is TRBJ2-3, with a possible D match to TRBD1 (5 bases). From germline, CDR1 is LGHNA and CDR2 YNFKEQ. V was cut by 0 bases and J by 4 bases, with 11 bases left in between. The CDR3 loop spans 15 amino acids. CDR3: CASSQDRVPSDTQYF. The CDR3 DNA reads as TGTGCCAGCAGCCAAGACAGGGTTCCGTCAGATACGCAGTATTTT.

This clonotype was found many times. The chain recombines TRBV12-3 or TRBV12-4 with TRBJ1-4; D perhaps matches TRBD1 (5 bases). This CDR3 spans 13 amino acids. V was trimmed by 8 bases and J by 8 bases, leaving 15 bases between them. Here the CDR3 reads CASRDRVLEKLFF. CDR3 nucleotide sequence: TGTGCCAGCCGTGACAGAGTTTTAGAAAAACTGTTTTTT.

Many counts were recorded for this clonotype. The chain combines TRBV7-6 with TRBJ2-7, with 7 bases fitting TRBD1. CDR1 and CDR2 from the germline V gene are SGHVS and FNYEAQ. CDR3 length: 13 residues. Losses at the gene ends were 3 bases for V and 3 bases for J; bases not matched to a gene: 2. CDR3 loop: CASSFGDSYEQYF. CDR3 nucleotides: TGTGCCAGCAGCTTTGGGGACAGCTACGAGCAGTACTTC. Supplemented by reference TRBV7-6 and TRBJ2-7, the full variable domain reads GAGVSQSPRYKVTKRGQDVALRCDPISGHVSLYWYRQALGQGPEFLTYFNYEAQQDKSGLPNDRFSAERPEGSISTLTIQRTEQRDSAMYRCASSFGDSYEQYFGPGTRLTVT.

The CDR3 here is CASSSDMNTEAFF. CDR3 nucleotides: TGTGCCAGCTCGTCTGATATGAACACTGAAGCTTTCTTT. The genes are TRBV18 and TRBJ1-1; D unclear. Germline CDR1 reads KGHSH; CDR2 reads LQKENI. V lost 6 bases, J lost 0 bases, and 8 bases lay in between. The CDR3 is 13 residues long. Based on the CDR3 plus reference TRBV18 and TRBJ1-1, the full variable domain is NAGVMQNPRHLVRRRGQEARLRCSPMKGHSHVYWYRQLPEEGLKFMVYLQKENIIDESGMPKERFSAEFPKEGPSILRIQQVVRGDSAAYFCASSSDMNTEAFFGQGTRLTVV.